This T cell receptor beta chain was identified during a study of Ad26.COV2.S vaccination and SARS-CoV-2 variants (dated by TCRdb to the early 2020s). Describing the broader study: Donors in the vaccine arm were drawn from COV1001, a multicentre, randomized, double-blind, placebo-controlled phase I-IIa trial testing Ad26.COV2.S in healthy adults. Ad26.COV2.S was administered intramuscularly at 5 x 10^10 or 1 x 10^11 viral particles, either as a single shot or as two shots given 56 days apart. The specificity and breadth of SARS-CoV-2-reactive T cell receptors after Ad26.COV2.S vaccination were assessed by TCRbeta repertoire sequencing. A total of about 30 samples were included in the TCR-sequenced set, comprising about 20 Ad26.COV2.S vaccine recipients, 5 placebo recipients and 8 SARS-CoV-2 convalescent individuals. Trial participants were randomized into five groups of five: low-dose or high-dose Ad26.COV2.S given once or twice, or placebo on both occasions. Blinding of investigators to trial group allocation was maintained during experiments and outcome assessment.

TCRbeta CDR3 regions were sequenced with the immunoSEQ Assay. After extraction, genomic DNA underwent amplification by bias-controlled multiplex PCR, followed by high-throughput sequencing. Regarding the original processing steps: To quantify the absolute abundance of every unique TCRbeta CDR3 region, sequences were collapsed and filtered. T cell fraction was estimated by normalizing TCRbeta template counts to usable DNA, with usable DNA measured through amplification of reference genes found in all nucleated cells. Repertoire TCRs were annotated as SARS-CoV-2-specific by exact matching of V gene, CDR3 amino acid sequence and J gene to a known reactive TCR set. The reference SARS-CoV-2 TCR set was obtained from MIRA and was filtered for enrichment in COVID-19-positive ImmuneCODE repertoires, whereby public or cross-reactive TCRs were removed. Drawing on the MIRA antigens, annotated TCRs were analysed further at the level of specific ORF or position within ORF. Depth was the summed frequency of annotated unique rearrangements, while breadth was defined as annotated unique rearrangements over total unique productive rearrangements. Two-sided Wilcoxon rank-sum tests were applied when comparing TCR breadth between groups. Entries here come from immuneACCESS through TCRdb and include only in-frame sequences with V and J called. Some clones fail to appear in such tables; in the studies checked, an unresolved V gene covers under half of the shortfall, and the cause of the remainder is unknown. The DNA gave D and trimming, while V, J and clone size come from that table. In this sample the table shows 350,000 to 500,000 clones, nearly 90% of which occur a single time. The top ten hold about 2.5% of the sample.

With regard to this clone: The clone's antigen remains unknown. Within one base of it there is no much larger clone, and no base qualities were kept.

Trimming leaves V shorter by 4 bases and J shorter by 1 base, with the junction holding 3 bases beyond the gene matches. From a lookup of the germline V gene, CDR1 and CDR2 are SGHVS and FNYEAQ. The CDR3 runs 15 amino acids, cysteine and phenylalanine included. The CDR3 DNA has 45 bases and is translated from base 1. This sample's treatment or condition label indicates: approximately 18 received Ad26.COV2.S at low or high dose, single or two shots; roughly five received placebo; per-sample allocation not given. Repertoires of vaccine and placebo recipients were sequenced from samples collected on day 63 after the first injection. In Cohort 1b, more than 20 adults aged 18-55 years were enrolled at a single site in Boston, USA, between 29 July and 7 August 2020. As a vaccine, Ad26.COV2.S was a replication-incompetent adenovirus type 26 vector that expressed a prefusion-stabilized SARS-CoV-2 spike protein derived from the original Wuhan strain.

Broad study findings and their caveats: After vaccination, substantial breadth of spike-specific CD8+ and CD4+ T cell responses was reported. Vaccine and placebo recipients had similar non-spike TCR breadth, a finding consistent with the vaccine containing only spike. Higher spike-specific TCR breadth was observed in Ad26.COV2.S recipients than in placebo recipients (P = 0.0014). The study was not powered for comparison of responses between vaccine doses or regimens. According to the authors, total T cell responses may have been underestimated by the TCR breadth and depth analyses.

Recombination linked TRBV7-6 to TRBJ1-1, and 10 junctional nucleotides match TRBD1. Here the sequenced sample was peripheral blood, taken in a trial of Ad26.COV2.S vaccine versus placebo. The receptor's source is a person between 18 and 59 years old who received the Ad26.COV2.S COVID-19 vaccine or a placebo. The CDR3 region: CASSSRDRGNTEAFF. The sequenced DNA: TGTGCCAGCAGCTCCCGGGACAGGGGGAACACTGAAGCTTTCTTT.